Below are 8 T cell receptor beta chains sequenced from a single sample in a study of human CD8 memory T cell subsets. Libraries for TCR beta were constructed using UMI-labeled 5' RACE. TCRdb recomputed calls from the 5' RACE reads with MiXCR, one row per CDR3 protein. The table lists thousands of distinct CDR3 sequences, about 3.9% of them singletons. Input material: CD8+ T cells from PBMCs. The receptors originated from a human donor in good health.

The chain is built from TRBV28 and TRBJ2-7, with 10 bases fitting TRBD1. Looked up from germline, CDR1 is MDHEN and CDR2 is SYDVKM. V lost 3 bases, J lost 7 bases, and 6 bases stayed unmatched. CDR3 size: 14 residues. The CDR3 reads CASSFEDRGYEQYF. The CDR3 DNA follows: TGTGCCAGCAGTTTCGAGGACAGGGGGTATGAGCAGTACTTC. Full variable domain (outside the CDR3, taken from reference TRBV28 and TRBJ2-7): DVKVTQSSRYLVKRTGEKVFLECVQDMDHENMFWYRQDPGLGLRLIYFSYDVKMKEKGDIPEGYSVSREKKERFSLILESASTNQTSMYLCASSFEDRGYEQYFGPGTRLTVT.

This clonotype has a count of ten or more. In DNA form, the CDR3 reads TGTGCCAGCAGTTTAGGCAGCTACGAGCAGTACTTC. It codes for CASSLGSYEQYF. The V call is TRBV12-3 or TRBV12-4, the J call TRBJ2-7; D uncertain. The germline V and J ends were trimmed by 1 base and 3 bases, with 4 bases remaining between them. CDR3 length equals 12 residues.

This clonotype was counted at least ten times. J is TRBJ2-5 and V is TRBV28; 9 positions agree with TRBD2. Germline V gene sequence: CDR1 MDHEN, CDR2 SYDVKM. The CDR3 runs to 17 residues. V dropped 4 bases and J dropped 6; count of bases not matched to a gene: 15. The CDR3 DNA is TGTGCCAGCAGTTCTACAAAAGGACTAGCGTTAGATAAGACCCAGTACTTC. Protein product: CASSSTKGLALDKTQYF.

This clonotype came up many times. The CDR3, as DNA: TGTGCCAGCAGCTTAGAGGGTTATAGCAATCAGCCCCAGCATTTT. It specifies CASSLEGYSNQPQHF. The gene calls are TRBV7-2 and TRBJ1-5; D unresolved. Germline lookup yields CDR1 SGHTA and CDR2 FQGNSA. Between the trimmed V and J ends, which lost 1 base and 0 bases, there was a span of 7 bases. This CDR3 contains 15 residues.

This clonotype was seen ten or more times. The chain uses TRBV11-2 and TRBJ2-1, with D perhaps TRBD2 (6 bases). The CDR3 is 14 amino acids. CDR1 is SGHAT, CDR2 FQNNGV, per germline. Trimming stripped 3 bases from V and 7 bases from J, with 13 bases between. CDR3 sequence: CASSFRWGDNEQFF. The CDR3 DNA reads TGTGCCAGCAGCTTTAGGTGGGGGGATAATGAGCAGTTCTTC.

At least ten counts were recorded for this clonotype. The V and J genes are TRBV7-8 and TRBJ1-4; 8 bases map to TRBD1. Germline V gives CDR1 SGHVS, CDR2 FQNEAQ. The V and J ends lost 1 base and 7 bases, in that order; junction bases with no gene match: 8. The CDR3 has 16 residues. In DNA, the CDR3 is TGTGCCAGCAGCTTAGGGGACAGGCCCCGGGGTGAAAAACTGTTTTTT. As protein: CASSLGDRPRGEKLFF.

The V and J genes are TRBV28 and TRBJ2-7; D not resolved. The V end lost 6 bases, the J end lost 2 bases, and 5 bases lay between the germline ends. The V gene's germline CDR1 is MDHEN and CDR2 SYDVKM. The CDR3 loop spans 11 amino acids. The CDR3 reads CASSHAYEQYF. The CDR3, as DNA: TGTGCCAGCAGCCACGCCTACGAGCAGTACTTC.

V usage is TRBV27 and J usage is TRBJ2-1; the D gene is possibly TRBD1 (5 bases). Trimming left V 3 bases short and J 8 bases short, with 8 bases between. CDR3 length: 12 residues. Germline CDR1 is MNHEY and CDR2 is SMNVEV (reference sequence). The CDR3 spells CASSFQGDEQFF. CDR3 sequence (DNA): TGTGCCAGCAGTTTCCAGGGTGATGAGCAGTTCTTC.